The present entry profiles one T cell receptor (beta chain) with its context. The target antigen is unknown. The sample is drawn from a study of PD-1 blockade in classical Hodgkin lymphoma. The overall study: Every 2 weeks, patients got 3 mg/kg intravenous nivolumab. The study's findings and limits: Newly diagnosed and completely responding patients shared comparable baseline diversity. While CD8+ TCR diversity did not rise significantly by C4D1, CD4+ TCR diversity did. Initiation of nivolumab under 1 year after ASCT led to exclusion of patients.

Repertoires were generated with immunoSEQ multiplex PCR, while TCRdb's copy carries only in-frame clones and drops some. There are 47,000 or so clones in the sample; approximately 70% occur only once, and around 10% lies in the top ten. Germline loops: CDR1 MDHEN, CDR2 SYDVKM. Trimming removed 2 bases from V and 0 bases from J, with 4 bases in between. This CDR3 is 13 amino acids long. Each patient relapsed following autologous stem cell transplantation, and prior brentuximab vedotin exposure differed. Source: peripheral blood mononuclear cells (PBMCs), taken at baseline. This chain uses TRBV28 with TRBJ1-1, with D unresolved. This TCR was sampled from a human donor with classical Hodgkin lymphoma. The CDR3 nucleotides read TGTGCCAGCAGTTTAGCCCTGAACACTGAAGCTTTCTTT. Amino acids: CASSLALNTEAFF.